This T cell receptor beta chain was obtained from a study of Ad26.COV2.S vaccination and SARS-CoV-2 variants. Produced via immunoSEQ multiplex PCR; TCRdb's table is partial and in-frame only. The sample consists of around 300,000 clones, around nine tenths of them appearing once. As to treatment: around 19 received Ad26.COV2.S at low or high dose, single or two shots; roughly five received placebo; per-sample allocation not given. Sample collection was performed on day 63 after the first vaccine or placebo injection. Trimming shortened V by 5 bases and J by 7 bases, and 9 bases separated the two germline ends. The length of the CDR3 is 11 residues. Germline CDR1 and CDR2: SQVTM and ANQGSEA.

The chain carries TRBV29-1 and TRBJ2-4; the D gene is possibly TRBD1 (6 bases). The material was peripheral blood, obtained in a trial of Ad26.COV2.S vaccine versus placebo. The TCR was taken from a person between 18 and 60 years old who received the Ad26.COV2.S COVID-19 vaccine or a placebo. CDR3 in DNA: TGCAGCGTTTCGAGGGGGAACATTCAGTACTTC. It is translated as CSVSRGNIQYF.